This T cell receptor (beta chain) derives from a study of T cell changes during pregnancy in multiple sclerosis. The data were produced by immunoSEQ multiplex PCR, yet TCRdb's version contains in-frame clones alone and is incomplete. The data contain about 70,000 clones, about 91% of them seen just once; the ten biggest clones take up about 2.3%. The CDR3 covers 15 residues. Germline V CDR1 and CDR2: MNHEY, SVGAGI. V lost 6 bases, J lost 2 bases, and 6 bases stayed unmatched. The source is a female donor with multiple sclerosis, enrolled in a pregnancy study. The specimen was peripheral blood, collected in the first trimester of pregnancy. The rearrangement uses TRBV6-5 and TRBJ1-5; the match to TRBD1 covers 8 bases. CDR3 region: CASRAGQEGNQPQHF. CDR3 DNA: TGTGCCAGCAGGGCGGGACAGGAGGGCAATCAGCCCCAGCATTTT.